These 14 T cell receptor beta chains came from one sample sequenced in a study of T cell responses to AZD1222 COVID-19 vaccine. Assay: immunoSEQ multiplex PCR; the TCRdb copy retains only in-frame clones and omits some. The sample carries roughly 120,000 clones, roughly 90% recorded once. Here the sequenced sample was peripheral blood, taken on day 0 of AZD1222 vaccination. These receptors all come from an adult in good health.

J is TRBJ1-5 and V is TRBV7-8, with 7 bases that match TRBD1. The CDR3 loop spans 16 amino acids. The V segment lost 5 bases and the J segment 1 base; nucleotides outside the gene matches: 8. Germline V lookup: CDR1 SGHVS, CDR2 FQNEAQ. This CDR3 is CASSRLDRVSNQPQHF. The CDR3 coding sequence is TGTGCCAGCAGCCGACTCGACAGGGTCAGCAATCAGCCCCAGCATTTT.

The rearrangement uses TRBV28 and TRBJ1-2; D gene uncertain. The CDR3 covers 15 residues. The V end was cut by 5 bases, the J end by 4 bases, with 17 bases between. CDR1 and CDR2 (germline): MDHEN, SYDVKM. The DNA of the CDR3 is TGTGCCAGCAGTCCGCTGACGGCAGGACGCTATGGCTACACCTTC. Its translation: CASSPLTAGRYGYTF.

The chain links TRBV2 to TRBJ2-3, with D unclear. V was shortened by 2 bases and J by 3 bases, with 12 bases between the two germline ends. The V gene's germline CDR1 is SNHLY and CDR2 FYNNEI. This CDR3 is built from 15 residues. CDR3 residues: CASSEQRLGTDTQYF. CDR3 coding DNA: TGTGCCAGCAGTGAACAACGGTTGGGGACAGATACGCAGTATTTT.

The V call is TRBV7-3, the J call TRBJ2-1; no clear D gene. This CDR3 has 14 amino acids. Germline CDR1 SGHTA, CDR2 FQGTGA. Deletions cut 1 base from V and 8 bases from J, with 12 bases between. The CDR3 nucleotides are TGTGCCAGCAGCTTAATTCAGGTCTCGGATGAGCAGTTCTTC. It is translated as CASSLIQVSDEQFF.

The CDR3 reads CASSLTGTEYNSPLHF. CDR3 nucleotide sequence: TGCGCCAGCAGCTTAACCGGGACAGAGTATAATTCACCCCTCCACTTT. The V and J genes are TRBV5-1 and TRBJ1-6; 7 bases align to TRBD1. CDR3 length equals 16 residues. V lost 2 bases and J lost 4; bases outside the gene matches: 6. Looked up from germline, CDR1 is SGHRS and CDR2 is YFSETQ.

The gene calls are TRBV5-4 and TRBJ1-5, with 7 bases that match TRBD1. Germline assignment: CDR1 SGHNT and CDR2 YYREEE (reference sequence). V trimming: 5 bases; J trimming: 7 bases; junction bases outside the gene matches: 24. The CDR3 has 19 residues. CDR3 bases: TGTGCCAGCAGTCTTCCTATCCCCTTTATGAGGGGGCTCACGCAGCCCCAGCATTTT. This sequence encodes CASSLPIPFMRGLTQPQHF.

This sequence joins TRBV18 and TRBJ2-7, with 10 bases identical to TRBD1. The CDR3 covers 14 residues. V lost 4 bases and J lost 8; bases outside the gene matches: 8. Germline CDR1 and CDR2: KGHSH and LQKENI. CDR3 sequence reads: CASSRRTGGEKQYF. CDR3 DNA: TGTGCCAGCTCACGCCGGACAGGGGGGGAAAAGCAGTACTTC.

The chain links TRBV19 to TRBJ2-2; D unclear. Germline CDR1 reads LNHDA; CDR2 reads SQIVND (reference sequence). Trimming stripped 3 bases from V and 2 bases from J, with 16 bases between. There are 17 residues in the CDR3. CDR3: CASSIRVVVTNTGELFF. CDR3 coding DNA: TGTGCCAGTAGTATCCGGGTGGTGGTCACCAACACCGGGGAGCTGTTTTTT.

The chain recombines TRBV4-1 with TRBJ1-3; D remains ambiguous. V dropped 4 bases and J dropped 3 bases, with 13 bases sitting between them. CDR1 is MGHRA and CDR2 is YSYEKL in the germline V gene. The length of the CDR3 is 15 residues. The CDR3 loop reads CASSPGSADGNTIYF. CDR3 sequence (DNA): TGCGCCAGCAGCCCCGGGAGCGCTGATGGAAACACCATATATTTT.

In its sample, this clone was seen a few times. The V and J genes are TRBV6-1 and TRBJ2-7, with 10 bases identical to TRBD1. Trimming removed 1 base from V and 3 bases from J; junction bases left unmatched: 0. From germline, CDR1 is MNHNS and CDR2 SASEGT. The CDR3 is 14 residues long. This CDR3 reads CASSEGTGGYEQYF. As DNA, the CDR3 is TGTGCCAGCAGTGAAGGGACAGGGGGCTACGAGCAGTACTTC.

In its sample, this clone was seen once. This chain connects TRBV5-5 to TRBJ2-2; D remains ambiguous. Germline V gene data show CDR1 as SGHKS and CDR2 as YYEKEE (reference sequence). This CDR3 region has 13 residues. The ends were cut back, 4 bases at V and 7 bases at J, with 11 bases in the middle. Here the CDR3 reads CASSLVMGGELFF. In DNA, the CDR3 is TGTGCCAGCAGCCTTGTCATGGGCGGGGAGCTGTTTTTT.

Only a few counts were recorded for this clone. This chain uses TRBV27 with TRBJ1-6; 7 bases map to TRBD1. The germline V gene has CDR1 MNHEY and CDR2 SMNVEV (reference sequence). Germline trimming cut 8 bases from V and 8 bases from J; bases unmatched to any gene: 9. This CDR3 comprises 14 residues. The CDR3 DNA reads as TGTGCCAGCCGGACAGGCTTGAGTTATTCACCCCTCCACTTT. This translates into CASRTGLSYSPLHF.

The chain has TRBV10-3 and TRBJ2-1; 7 bases agree with TRBD2. Germline V CDR1 and CDR2: ENHRY, SYGVKD. CDR3 length: 13 residues. Trimming took 7 bases from V and 8 from J; bases not matched to a gene: 8. The CDR3 nucleotides read TGTGCCATCACTCCCGGGGCGGGGGATGAGCAGTTCTTC. It encodes CAITPGAGDEQFF.

The V call is TRBV10-3, the J call TRBJ2-7; 8 bases are shared with TRBD1. The CDR3 sequence is 15 residues long. V lost 4 bases and J lost 1; bases outside the gene matches: 6. Germline-derived CDR1 and CDR2 are ENHRY and SYGVKD. The CDR3 sequence is CAISGWDRQSYEQYF. CDR3 coding DNA: TGTGCCATCAGTGGGTGGGACAGGCAATCCTACGAGCAGTACTTC.